This T cell receptor (beta chain) is from a study of blood T cell repertoires in COVID-19. Across the whole study: The cDNA or gDNA used as material had been derived from T cells, B-cell-depleted T cells, or PBMCs.

The CDR3 spans 14 residues. The ends were cut back, 3 bases at V and 3 bases at J, with 12 bases in the middle. Germline values: CDR1 ENHRY, CDR2 SYGVKD. Here immunoSEQ multiplex PCR was the method, and the copy in TCRdb shows in-frame clones only, minus some. The sample comprises hundreds of thousands of clones, about 90% of which are singletons, and around 3% rests with the top ten. The chain has TRBV10-3 and TRBJ2-7; possible D gene TRBD1, 5 bases. This clonotype originated in a man aged 18 to 30 with active or convalescent COVID-19. Sequenced: peripheral blood. CDR3 bases: TGTGCCATCAGTGATCAAGGGGCAAGCTACGAGCAGTACTTC. Translating gives CAISDQGASYEQYF.